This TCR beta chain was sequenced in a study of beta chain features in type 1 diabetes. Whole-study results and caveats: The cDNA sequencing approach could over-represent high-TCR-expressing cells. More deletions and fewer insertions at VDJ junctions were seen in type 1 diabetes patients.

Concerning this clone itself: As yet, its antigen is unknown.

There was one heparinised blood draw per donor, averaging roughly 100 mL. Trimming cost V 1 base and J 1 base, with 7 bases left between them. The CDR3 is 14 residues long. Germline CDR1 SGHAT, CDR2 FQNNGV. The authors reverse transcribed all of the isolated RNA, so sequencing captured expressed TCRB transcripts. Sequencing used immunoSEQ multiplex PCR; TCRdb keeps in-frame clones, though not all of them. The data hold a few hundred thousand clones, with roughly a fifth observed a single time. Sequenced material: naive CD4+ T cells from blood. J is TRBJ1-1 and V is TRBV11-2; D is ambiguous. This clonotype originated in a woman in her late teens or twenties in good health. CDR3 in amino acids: CASSLGGGNTEAFF. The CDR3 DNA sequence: TGTGCCAGCAGCTTAGGAGGAGGGAACACTGAAGCTTTCTTT.